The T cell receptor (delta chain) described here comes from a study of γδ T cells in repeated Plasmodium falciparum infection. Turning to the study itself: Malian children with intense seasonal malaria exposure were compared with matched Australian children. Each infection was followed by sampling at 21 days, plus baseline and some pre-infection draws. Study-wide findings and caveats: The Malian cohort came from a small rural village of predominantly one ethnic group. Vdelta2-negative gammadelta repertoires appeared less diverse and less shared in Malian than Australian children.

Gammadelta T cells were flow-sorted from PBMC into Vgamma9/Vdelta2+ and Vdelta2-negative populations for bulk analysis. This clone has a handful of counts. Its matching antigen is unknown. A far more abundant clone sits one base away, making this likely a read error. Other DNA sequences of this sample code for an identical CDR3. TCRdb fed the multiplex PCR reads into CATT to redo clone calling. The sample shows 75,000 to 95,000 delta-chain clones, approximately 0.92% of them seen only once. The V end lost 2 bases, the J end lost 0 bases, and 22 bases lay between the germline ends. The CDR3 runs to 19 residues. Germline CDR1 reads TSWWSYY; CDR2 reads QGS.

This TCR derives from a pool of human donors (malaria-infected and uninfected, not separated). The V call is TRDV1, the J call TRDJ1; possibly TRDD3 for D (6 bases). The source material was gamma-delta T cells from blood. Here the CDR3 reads CALGEGAGARRGYTDKLIF. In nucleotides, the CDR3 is TGTGCTCTTGGGGAAGGCGCTGGGGCACGGAGAGGGTACACCGATAAACTCATCTTT.